The sequence of this T cell receptor beta chain was determined in a study of yellow fever vaccine responses in identical twins. The V end was cut by 1 base, the J end by 1 base, with 5 bases between. The CDR3 consists of 12 residues. Per germline, CDR1 DFQATT and CDR2 SNEGSKA (reference sequence). TCRdb fed the RT-PCR reads into MiXCR, producing one record per CDR3 protein. The sample has about 1,700 distinct CDR3 sequences, under 85% seen once. The receptor was derived from a female donor who received the yellow fever vaccine. This rearrangement joins TRBV20-1 to TRBJ2-7; no clear D gene. This material consisted of T cells from blood (PBMCs), unsorted or a sorted subset (not recorded which), taken before or after yellow fever vaccination (not recorded which). CDR3 protein: CSARGKSYEQYF. CDR3 bases: TGCAGTGCTAGAGGCAAATCCTACGAGCAGTACTTC.